The 27 T cell receptor beta chains given below trace back to one sample, sequenced in a study of cytomegalovirus exposure and HLA in healthy donors. This table comes from immunoSEQ multiplex PCR, and its TCRdb copy is limited to in-frame clones, with some not included. Counted here are approximately 240,000 clones, over 80% occurring once; the ten biggest clones make up about 1%. Sequencing was carried out using PBMCs. The receptors shown here come from a woman aged 18-29 years in good health and CMV-seronegative.

This chain joins TRBV2 and TRBJ1-5; 11 bases match TRBD1. There are 15 residues in the CDR3. V lost 8 bases to trimming and J lost 6 bases; unmatched junction nucleotides: 9. Germline V CDR1 and CDR2: SNHLY, FYNNEI. The CDR3 loop reads CASDVGQGAFQPQHF. In DNA form, the CDR3 reads TGTGCCAGCGACGTCGGACAGGGGGCTTTTCAGCCCCAGCATTTT.

This clone occurred a few times. This rearrangement joins TRBV6-4 to TRBJ1-3, with D tentatively TRBD1 (6 bases). The CDR3 is 15 residues long. Trimming stripped 0 bases from V and 4 bases from J, with 10 bases between. Germline CDR1 and CDR2: MRHNA and SNTAGT. CDR3 DNA: TGTGCCAGCAGTGACTCTACAGGGAGCGGAAACACCATATATTTT. It specifies CASSDSTGSGNTIYF.

J is TRBJ2-7 and V is TRBV18; 11 bases agree with TRBD2. V was clipped by 3 bases and J by 5 bases; unmatched bases: 3. Germline loops: CDR1 KGHSH, CDR2 LQKENI. The CDR3 spans 14 residues. The CDR3 DNA reads as TGTGCCAGCTCACCTCTAGCGGGAGGTGACGAGCAGTACTTC. Protein: CASSPLAGGDEQYF.

The chain is built from TRBV27 and TRBJ2-7, with 10 bases aligning to TRBD2. J lost 3 bases, V lost 0 bases, and 11 bases had no gene match. Germline assignment: CDR1 MNHEY and CDR2 SMNVEV (reference sequence). The CDR3 spans 18 residues. The CDR3 protein is CASSLSATSGRARYEQYF. The CDR3 DNA is TGTGCCAGCAGTTTATCGGCTACCAGCGGGAGGGCACGCTACGAGCAGTACTTC.

CDR3 in DNA: TGTGCCTGGACCCAAGGGGACAAAGAGACCCAGTACTTC. Translation: CAWTQGDKETQYF. This rearrangement joins TRBV30 to TRBJ2-5; TRBD1 might be the D (6 bases). This CDR3 spans 13 amino acids. Germline CDR1 is GTSNPN and CDR2 is SVGIG (reference sequence). V dropped 4 bases and J dropped 3 bases, with 12 bases sitting between them.

The chain couples TRBV6-1 to TRBJ1-6; 7 positions agree with TRBD1. The length of the CDR3 is 15 residues. Germline V gene sequence: CDR1 MNHNS, CDR2 SASEGT. Germline trimming cut 3 bases from V and 7 bases from J; bases unmatched to any gene: 6. CDR3 amino acids: CASSDTGVWNSPLHF. DNA for the CDR3: TGTGCCAGCAGTGACACAGGGGTATGGAATTCACCCCTCCACTTT.

The chain combines TRBV9 with TRBJ2-5; the match to TRBD2 covers 8 bases. Trimming at V came to 0 bases and at J to 3 bases, leaving 1 base not matched to a gene. Germline V gene lookup returns CDR1 SGDLS and CDR2 YYNGEE. This CDR3 spans 14 amino acids. In nucleotides, the CDR3 is TGTGCCAGCAGCGTAGCGGGAGGGAAAGAGACCCAGTACTTC. Translating it yields CASSVAGGKETQYF.

The chain employs TRBV9 and TRBJ2-2, with D possibly TRBD2 on 5 matching bases. V lost 3 bases and J 2 bases, leaving 11 bases between the germline ends. From germline, CDR1 is SGDLS and CDR2 YYNGEE. The CDR3 totals 15 residues. The CDR3 DNA is TGTGCCAGCAGCGGTAGGAGGTACAACACCGGGGAGCTGTTTTTT. This translates into CASSGRRYNTGELFF.

The chain is built from TRBV6-1 and TRBJ1-5, with a tentative D call TRBD1 (5 bases). The germline V gene has CDR1 MNHNS and CDR2 SASEGT. The CDR3 is 13 residues long. The V end was cut by 4 bases, the J end by 4 bases, with 8 bases between. DNA for the CDR3: TGTGCCAGCAGTGGGACACAGAATCAGCCCCAGCATTTT. Translating it yields CASSGTQNQPQHF.

This clone was seen a few times. The chain is built from TRBV2 and TRBJ2-5, with 7 nucleotides matching TRBD2. The CDR3 extends over 13 amino acids. V trimming: 6 bases; J trimming: 5 bases; junction bases outside the gene matches: 6. The germline V gene has CDR1 SNHLY and CDR2 FYNNEI. Written as DNA, the CDR3 is TGTGCCAGCAGGGGGCGGGGAGGGGAGACCCAGTACTTC. This translates into CASRGRGGETQYF.

The V call is TRBV9, the J call TRBJ1-1, with D tentatively TRBD1 (6 bases). Germline values: CDR1 SGDLS, CDR2 YYNGEE. V shed 6 bases and J shed 4 bases, with 22 bases lying between them. The CDR3 has 16 residues. In nucleotides, the CDR3 is TGTGCCAGCACCACTACGCCGAGGGGGATCGGCACTGAAGCTTTCTTT. Residues: CASTTTPRGIGTEAFF.

The chain combines TRBV28 with TRBJ1-5; 8 bases match TRBD1. After removal of 5 bases from V and 4 bases from J, the junction contained 10 bases not matched to a gene. CDR3 size: 16 residues. Germline-derived CDR1 and CDR2 are MDHEN and SYDVKM. Here the CDR3 DNA reads TGTGCCAGCAGTATTCACCCAGGGGGCGGAAATCAGCCCCAGCATTTT. Protein product: CASSIHPGGGNQPQHF.

This rearrangement joins TRBV5-1 to TRBJ1-4; D is unresolved. Trimming cost V 5 bases and J 0 bases, with 8 bases left between them. Germline V gives CDR1 SGHRS, CDR2 YFSETQ. The CDR3 loop spans 14 amino acids. This CDR3 is CASRMQATNEKLFF. The DNA of the CDR3 is TGCGCCAGCAGGATGCAGGCAACTAATGAAAAACTGTTTTTT.

The V gene is TRBV27, the J gene TRBJ1-2; D uncertain. The CDR3 is made up of 14 amino acids. Germline V CDR1 and CDR2: MNHEY, SMNVEV (reference sequence). V lost 8 bases and J lost 2, with 15 bases in between. CDR3 in amino acids: CASAPLGINYGYTF. The CDR3 nucleotides read TGTGCCAGCGCTCCACTAGGGATAAACTATGGCTACACCTTC.

The chain combines TRBV6-1 with TRBJ1-4, with D maybe TRBD1 (5 bases). Between the trimmed V and J ends, which lost 1 base and 8 bases, there was a span of 23 bases. Germline V CDR1 and CDR2: MNHNS, SASEGT. CDR3 size: 18 residues. CDR3: CASSEVPWSGIGGEKLFF. The CDR3 DNA follows: TGTGCCAGCAGTGAAGTCCCGTGGTCGGGTATCGGGGGGGAAAAACTGTTTTTT.

The chain carries TRBV7-9 and TRBJ1-1; 8 bases agree with TRBD1. Germline V gene data show CDR1 as SEHNR and CDR2 as FQNEAQ (reference sequence). CDR3 length: 18 residues. The trim removed 0 bases at V and 0 bases at J, leaving 9 bases unmatched. The CDR3 nucleotides read TGTGCCAGCAGCTTAGCGAATATCCGGACAGGGTTGAACACTGAAGCTTTCTTT. It specifies CASSLANIRTGLNTEAFF.

The V call is TRBV29-1, the J call TRBJ2-2; D might be TRBD2 (6 bases). This CDR3 has 12 residues. Trimming cost V 7 bases and J 6 bases, with 12 bases left between them. Germline lookup yields CDR1 SQVTM and CDR2 ANQGSEA. The CDR3 protein is CSAGAGSGELFF. The CDR3 coding sequence is TGCAGCGCCGGGGCGGGGTCCGGGGAGCTGTTTTTT.

The CDR3 nucleotides are TGCAGCGTAGGACAGGGGGCGGCCGGCTACACCTTC. It specifies CSVGQGAAGYTF. The chain combines TRBV29-1 with TRBJ1-2, with 11 positions matching TRBD1. V shed 6 bases and J 8 bases; nucleotides not matched to a gene: 5. The germline V gene has CDR1 SQVTM and CDR2 ANQGSEA. The CDR3 extends over 12 amino acids.

This sequence joins TRBV6-5 and TRBJ1-2; D gene uncertain. The CDR3 length is 16 residues. V was cut by 6 bases and J by 5 bases, with 22 bases left in between. Germline lookup yields CDR1 MNHEY and CDR2 SVGAGI. CDR3 DNA sequence: TGTGCCAGCAGCTACACCCCCGCGGGGAGGGTGTATGGCTACACCTTC. Translation gives CASSYTPAGRVYGYTF.

V is TRBV5-1 and J is TRBJ2-7; no clear D gene. V dropped 4 bases and J dropped 0 bases, with 8 bases sitting between them. CDR1 is SGHRS, CDR2 YFSETQ, per germline. The CDR3 is 13 amino acids. DNA for the CDR3: TGCGCCAGCAGCCAACAGAGCTCCTACGAGCAGTACTTC. This sequence encodes CASSQQSSYEQYF.

The chain uses TRBV19 and TRBJ2-1; tentative D call: TRBD2 (5 bases). This CDR3 comprises 16 residues. Germline V gives CDR1 LNHDA, CDR2 SQIVND (reference sequence). V was shortened by 5 bases and J by 5 bases, with 19 bases between the two germline ends. CDR3 DNA: TGTGCCAGTAGTCCCGCGGACTCGCTCATAAACAATGAGCAGTTCTTC. Residues: CASSPADSLINNEQFF. The complete variable domain, with remaining parts taken from reference TRBV19 and TRBJ2-1, reads DGGITQSPKYLFRKEGQNVTLSCEQNLNHDAMYWYRQDPGQGLRLIYYSQIVNDFQKGDIAEGYSVSREKKESFPLTVTSAQKNPTAFYLCASSPADSLINNEQFFGPGTRLTVL.

This clone was picked up a small number of times. CDR3 loop: CASSTTAGVPEAFF. Written as DNA, the CDR3 is TGTGCCAGTAGTACCACCGCAGGGGTCCCTGAAGCTTTCTTT. The rearrangement uses TRBV19 and TRBJ1-1; TRBD1 might be the D (6 bases). Trimming took off 4 bases at V and 6 bases at J, with 15 bases between the two ends. There are 14 residues in the CDR3. Germline V gives CDR1 LNHDA, CDR2 SQIVND (reference sequence).

This rearrangement joins TRBV6-6 to TRBJ1-4; D uncertain. Germline V gene sequence: CDR1 MNHNY, CDR2 SVGAGI (reference sequence). The CDR3 has 15 amino acids. With 0 bases removed from V and 3 bases from J, the gap between germline ends came to 8 bases. The CDR3 loop is CASSYSSGSNEKLFF. Here the CDR3 DNA reads TGTGCCAGCAGTTACTCGTCTGGCTCTAATGAAAAACTGTTTTTT.

In this sample, this clone turned up once. The chain recombines TRBV16 with TRBJ2-3, with D uncertain. With 0 bases removed from V and 14 bases from J, the gap between germline ends came to 18 bases. The CDR3 has 14 residues. CDR1 KGHSY and CDR2 FQNENV come from the germline V gene. DNA of the CDR3: TGTGCCAGCAGCCAATCGAGTAACTCGCGTCTCCCGTATTTT. Residues: CASSQSSNSRLPYF.

J is TRBJ2-2 and V is TRBV6-1, with TRBD2 identical over 12 bases. Unmatched junction bases numbered 6, after V lost 4 bases and J lost 6 bases. The length of the CDR3 is 16 residues. Per the germline V gene, CDR1 is MNHNS and CDR2 is SASEGT. The CDR3 loop is CASSARLAGAAGELFF. The CDR3, as DNA: TGTGCCAGCAGTGCTCGACTAGCGGGAGCGGCCGGGGAGCTGTTTTTT.

This chain links TRBV5-6 with TRBJ2-2, with a possible D match to TRBD1 (5 bases). Trimming stripped 0 bases from V and 6 bases from J, with 15 bases between. Germline loops: CDR1 SGHDT, CDR2 YYEEEE. The CDR3 runs to 16 residues. The chain's CDR3 is CASSLVRAGWAGELFF. DNA for the CDR3: TGTGCCAGCAGCTTGGTCCGGGCAGGGTGGGCCGGGGAGCTGTTTTTT. Full variable domain (outside the CDR3, taken from reference TRBV5-6 and TRBJ2-2): DAGVTQSPTHLIKTRGQQVTLRCSPKSGHDTVSWYQQALGQGPQFIFQYYEEEERQRGNFPDRFSGHQFPNYSSELNVNALLLGDSALYLCASSLVRAGWAGELFFGEGSRLTVL.

The chain uses TRBV29-1 and TRBJ2-1; 10 bases are a match to TRBD2. This CDR3 comprises 13 residues. V was clipped by 6 bases and J by 10 bases; unmatched bases: 9. Germline V lookup: CDR1 SQVTM, CDR2 ANQGSEA. CDR3 protein: CSVSQGLALEQFF. The CDR3 nucleotides are TGCAGCGTCAGCCAGGGACTAGCGTTGGAGCAGTTCTTC.